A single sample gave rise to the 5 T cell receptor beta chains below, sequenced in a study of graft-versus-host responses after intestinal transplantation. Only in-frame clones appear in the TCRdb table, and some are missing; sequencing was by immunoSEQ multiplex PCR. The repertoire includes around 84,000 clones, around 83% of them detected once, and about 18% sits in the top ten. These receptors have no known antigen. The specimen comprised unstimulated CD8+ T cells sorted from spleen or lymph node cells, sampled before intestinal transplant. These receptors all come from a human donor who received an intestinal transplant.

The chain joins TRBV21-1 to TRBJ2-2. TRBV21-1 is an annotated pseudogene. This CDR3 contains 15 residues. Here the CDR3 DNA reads TGTGCCAGCAGCCCTAGGCGGACCTACACCGGGGAGCTGTTTTTT. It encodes CASSPRRTYTGELFF.

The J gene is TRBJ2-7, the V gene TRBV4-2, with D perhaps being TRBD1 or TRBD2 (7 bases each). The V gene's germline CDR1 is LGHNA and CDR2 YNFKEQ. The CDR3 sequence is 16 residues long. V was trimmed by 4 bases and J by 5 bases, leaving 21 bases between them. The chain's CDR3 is CASSPKGAGARNEQYF. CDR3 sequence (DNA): TGTGCCAGCAGCCCAAAGGGGGCGGGGGCGCGTAACGAGCAGTACTTC.

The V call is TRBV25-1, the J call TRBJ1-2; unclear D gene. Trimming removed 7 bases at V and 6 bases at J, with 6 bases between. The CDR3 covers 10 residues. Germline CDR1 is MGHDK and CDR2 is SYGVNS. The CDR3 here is CASKGNGYTF. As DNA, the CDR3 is TGTGCCAGCAAGGGAAATGGCTACACCTTC.

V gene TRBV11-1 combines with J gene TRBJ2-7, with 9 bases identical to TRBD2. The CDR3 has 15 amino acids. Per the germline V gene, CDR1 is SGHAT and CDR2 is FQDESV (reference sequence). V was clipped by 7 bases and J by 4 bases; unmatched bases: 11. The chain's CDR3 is CASTPDSGSEYEQYF. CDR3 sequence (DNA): TGTGCCAGCACCCCAGATAGCGGGAGTGAGTACGAGCAGTACTTC. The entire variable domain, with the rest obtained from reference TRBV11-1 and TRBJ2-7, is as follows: EAEVAQSPRYKITEKSQAVAFWCDPISGHATLYWYRQILGQGPELLVQFQDESVVDDSQLPKDRFSAERLKGVDSTLKIQPAELGDSAMYLCASTPDSGSEYEQYFGPGTRLTVT.

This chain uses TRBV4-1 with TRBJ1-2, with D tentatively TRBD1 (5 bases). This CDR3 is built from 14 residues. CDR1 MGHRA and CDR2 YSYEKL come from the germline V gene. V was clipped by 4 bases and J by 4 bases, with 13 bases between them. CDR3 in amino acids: CASSPLGGAYGYTF. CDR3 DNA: TGCGCCAGCAGCCCTCTCGGGGGTGCCTATGGCTACACCTTC.